Sequencing of this TCR beta chain was carried out in a study of identical twins (dated by TCRdb to between 2015 and 2016). Broadly, across the study: To test whether fetal clonotypes persist, this study deep-sequenced TCR alpha and beta repertoires from monozygotic twins, from unrelated adults of various ages, and from cord blood. Replicate twin experiments were performed at different times using different library preparation protocols to rule out contamination. General conclusions and limits of the study: Because the same donors could not be followed over many years, the conclusions relied on cross-sectional statistical analysis. Excess twin sharing in beta out-of-frame sequences was weaker because fewer shared sequences lowered the signal-to-noise ratio. Compared with coincidental sharing between unrelated individuals, out-of-frame TCR alpha sequences shared between twins had an excess of sequences with low generation probability. Out-of-frame TCR alpha sharing in monozygotic twins was systematically underestimated by recombination models, whereas sharing between unrelated individuals was in agreement with the recombination models. Abundant cord blood beta clonotypes had fewer insertions, young adult naive repertoires showed a similar but weaker trend, and memory repertoires showed no such trend. Invariant T cells such as MAIT and iNKT could partly confound zero-insertion analyses, although diverse VJ usage argued against such confounding for most clonotypes.

The library was obtained by 5' RACE. Sequencing was performed on an Illumina HiSeq 2000. Template switching added a universal primer binding site, and the final cDNA carried a unique molecular identifier that allowed TCR cDNA molecules to be counted accurately. First-strand cDNA for TCR alpha and beta chains was synthesized from specific primers in the conserved constant-segment region. To control for contamination, each cDNA library was double barcoded with a SMART-Mk sample barcode plus Illumina barcodes. Two successive PCR steps introduced TruSeq adapter sequences along with Illumina sample barcodes. TCR alpha and beta cDNA libraries were sequenced on the Illumina HiSeq platform with custom primers. Regarding the original processing steps: Unique molecular identifiers were extracted from raw reads with MiGEC, and CDR3 positions were determined with MiXCR. Recombination models were inferred per individual with the repgenHMM and IGoR tools using an EM algorithm. Shared clonotype analysis was performed with the tcR package in R, normalizing sharing by the product of cloneset sizes. Out-of-frame nonproductive sequences were analyzed to study raw recombination free of thymic and clonal selection effects. TCRdb applied fastp at Q25 and MiXCR to the public reads, then kept only in-frame beta chains. Every entry covers one CDR3 protein and lists the most common genes and DNA from its rows. The V and J calls follow TCRdb's processing rather than the paper's. For this sample the table gives some 500,000 distinct CDR3 sequences, of which less than 25% were detected only once. In total, the top ten clones hold about 0.99% of the sample.

Here V drops 4 bases and J drops 4 bases, and the junction holds 9 bases not matched to any gene. The CDR1 and CDR2 encoded by the germline V gene (reference sequence) are LGHDT and YNNKEL. The CDR3 has 15 amino acids, counting the end cysteine and phenylalanine. Only CDR3 DNA remains: 45 bases, in frame from the first base. Every donor in the study was a healthy Caucasian. The twin cohort comprised three pairs of female monozygotic twins, all aged about 18 to 30 years. Positive isolation kits from Invitrogen were used to isolate CD4+ and CD8+ T cell populations. As for this clonotype: Its target antigen remains unknown. No much larger clone is present one base from it, and per-base qualities are unavailable.

The same sample was also studied in work on T cells expressing NK-cell markers. As the second publication notes: Seven to nine donors provided sorted CD3+CD56+NKG2C+, CD3+CD56+NKG2C- and CD3+CD56-NKG2C+ T-cell subsets, whose TCR beta-chain repertoires were profiled. Among the eight sequenced donors, only one was HCMV-seronegative, while the other seven were HCMV-seropositive. In several experiments an anti-gammadeltaTCR antibody was added to restrict sorting to alphabetaTCR-expressing T cells. In several donors, the dominant CD3+CD56+NKG2C+ clonotypes were found to rank among the top 10 CD8+ clonotypes and to make up roughly 1.0-7.5% of CD8+ T cells. Those dominant clonotypes were again the most abundant among CD3+CD56-NKG2C+ cells in several donors, at roughly 28.3-60.1%. It remained unclear whether the expanded NKG2C-expressing T cell clones were specific for HCMV antigens. All eight donors whose samples were sequenced were randomly selected healthy volunteers, three of them men and five women. HCMV-specific IgG was detected in serum with a commercial ELISA kit to determine HCMV serostatus. MIGEC handled demultiplexing of the reads and grouping by UMI, while MiTCR was used to assemble and quantify clonotypes. Only TCR cDNA sequences supported by at least two reads were kept to exclude erroneous sequences. The tcR package was used for downstream repertoire analysis, with clonotypes matched between fractions based on CDR3 nucleotide sequence plus V segment. VDJmatch was used to annotate antigen specificity against VDJdb, with one amino acid substitution in CDR3 permitted.

Recombination connected TRBV3-1 to TRBJ2-5, and TRBD2 matches 7 of the central bases. The sample comprised CD4+ T cells sorted from blood. The sequence was obtained from a woman under 30 in good health. At the DNA level, the sequence is TGTGCCAGCAGCCCAACTGGACTAGAAGGAGAGACCCAGTACTTC. Its protein reads: CASSPTGLEGETQYF.